This TCR beta chain was captured in a study of cytomegalovirus exposure and HLA in healthy donors. Findings of the study overall: Listed as cytomegalovirus-associated were 164 TCR beta chains. In a later analysis, first-cohort TCR clusters were found to tend to co-occur in the 100 to 150 validation repertoires.

The method was immunoSEQ multiplex PCR; TCRdb's version includes in-frame clones alone and lacks a portion of them. The data show 170,000 or so clones, 84% seen once. The CDR3 is 14 amino acids. V shed 4 bases and J 4 bases; nucleotides not matched to a gene: 6. In germline, CDR1 is SGHTS, CDR2 YDEGEE. Comment on this clone: Its specificity is not known.

The approximately 130-subject validation cohort, separate from the approximately 660-subject first cohort, included the donors. Sequencing was done on a sample of PBMCs. The chain joins TRBV5-8 to TRBJ1-2, with 8 bases fitting TRBD1. The TCR was taken from a woman aged 18 to 35 in good health and CMV-seropositive. The CDR3 coding sequence is TGTGCCAGCAGCCGGACAGGGAGTATCTATGGCTACACCTTC. This sequence encodes CASSRTGSIYGYTF.